The present T cell receptor (beta chain) was sequenced within a study of shared clonotypes between healthy human individuals. Regarding the study as a whole: What rarefaction showed was incomplete sorted-subset sequencing despite large depth.

Of note for this clone: Its matching antigen is unknown.

Terminally differentiated effector memory CD45RA+ cells were excluded by CCR7 positive selection of CD45RO-negative cells. Produced via immunoSEQ multiplex PCR; TCRdb's table is partial and in-frame only. The repertoire holds around 2.1 million clones, with 85% to 95% as singletons. Sequences were obtained from naive CD8+ T cells from PBMCs. The TCR originated in a man between 18 and 29 years old in good health. Some clones in this sample may be carry-over from other donors' samples.

The CDR3 loop is CASSQGTGRSNEQFF. The CDR3 DNA is TGCGCCAGCAGCCAAGGGACAGGTCGGAGTAATGAGCAGTTCTTC. The gene calls are TRBV4-3 and TRBJ2-1, with 7 bases aligning to TRBD1. The CDR3 length is 15 residues. V was clipped by 1 base and J by 7 bases; unmatched bases: 7. In germline, CDR1 is LGHNA, CDR2 YSLEER.